This entry describes one T cell receptor (beta chain). The antigen this receptor binds is unknown. Base qualities are missing; no much larger clone stands one base away. Collaborating institutions collected whole blood in K2EDTA tubes following their own protocols. Collaborator samples were shipped for TCRbeta analysis as frozen whole blood, isolated PBMCs, or DNA extracted from either sample type. The data derive from a study of blood T cell repertoires in COVID-19 (dated by TCRdb to the early 2020s). A note on the overall study: Collaborator samples came from the United States, Italy and Spain and covered acute and convalescent phases of COVID-19. Where available, HLA class I and class II types were obtained from metadata supplied by the sample provider rather than from assay-based typing. The material from the prospective study consisted of cDNA or gDNA derived from T cells, B-cell-depleted T cells, or PBMCs. The dataset comprised deeply sampled blood TCRbeta repertoires from subjects exposed to, actively infected with, or recovered from COVID-19. The repertoires were released in a freely available public database intended as a resource for research on the immune response to SARS-CoV-2. The samples were drawn from two sources: the first 160 participants of the ongoing ImmuneRACE study, and about 1,300 subjects contributed by 6 global collaborators. A de-identified subject ID, COVID-19 status, age in years and sex were almost always included in the sample metadata. Results and caveats for the whole study, not just this receptor: How much clinical and demographic metadata was included differed by source and by participant, and the metadata was provided uncurated.

Trimming at the junction amounts to 4 bases on V and 7 bases on J, and the germline ends lie 16 bases apart. Its CDR3 holds 15 amino acids, cysteine through phenylalanine. The CDR3 DNA has 45 bases and is translated from base 1. The germline V gene provides CDR1 SNHLY and CDR2 FYNNEI. TCRbeta CDR3 regions were amplified from genomic DNA using the immunoSEQ Assay, a bias-controlled multiplex PCR. As for the original processing: The number of nucleated cells in each sample was estimated from the amplification of reference gene primers within the assay. To quantify the absolute abundance of each unique TCRbeta CDR3 rearrangement, sequence reads were collapsed and filtered. Productive Simpson clonality was computed per sample as the square root of Simpson's diversity index over productive rearrangements. TCRdb re-hosts the immuneACCESS table, in-frame sequences only. Its copies lack some clones; in the studies checked, an unresolved V gene accounts for under half of them, and the cause for the rest is not known. V and J calls and clone size follow that table, whereas D and trimming were derived from the DNA. The sample has fewer than 250,000 clones on record, around four fifths of them singletons. The ten largest account for about 4% of the sample.

The source is a man aged 50-60 years with acute or convalescent COVID-19. Recombination connected TRBV2 to TRBJ1-4; the D gene cannot be named for sure. Material for sequencing was peripheral blood. The base sequence is TGTGCCAGCAGTGCCCGCTGGGAGTCGGGTGAAAAACTGTTTTTT. Translated, it gives CASSARWESGEKLFF.